A single sample is the source of the 3 T cell receptor beta chains below, sequenced in a study of blood T cells in healthy people across ages. Alongside a J-beta primer mix, a sample-barcoded 5' primer served in a second PCR lasting about 7 to 12 cycles. TCRdb re-called the 5' RACE reads through MiXCR, storing one row per CDR3 protein. Of about 1.5 million distinct CDR3 sequences listed, under 55% are singletons. The sequenced sample consisted of blood. The receptors were sampled from a woman under 30 in good health.

This clonotype was observed at least ten times. V and J are TRBV14 and TRBJ2-3; D gene ambiguous. This CDR3 spans 14 amino acids. V lost 4 bases and J 4 bases, leaving 12 bases between the germline ends. Germline CDR1 SGHDN, CDR2 FVKESK. CDR3 nucleotides: TGTGCCAGCAGCCCACGGACGTGGCCAGATACGCAGTATTTT. Encoded protein: CASSPRTWPDTQYF. Variable domain in full (rest from reference TRBV14 and TRBJ2-3): EAGVTQFPSHSVIEKGQTVTLRCDPISGHDNLYWYRRVMGKEIKFLLHFVKESKQDESGMPNNRFLAERTGGTYSTLKVQPAELEDSGVYFCASSPRTWPDTQYFGPGTRLTVL.

This clonotype was recorded at least ten times. This chain links TRBV20-1 with TRBJ2-1; D is undetermined. This CDR3 comprises 15 residues. Germline lookup yields CDR1 DFQATT and CDR2 SNEGSKA (reference sequence). V lost 1 base, J lost 2 bases, and 12 bases lay in between. This chain's CDR3 is CSARVPPGPYNEQFF. The DNA of the CDR3 is TGCAGTGCTAGAGTCCCACCCGGACCCTACAATGAGCAGTTCTTC.

This chain joins TRBV20-1 and TRBJ1-5; 7 nucleotides agree with TRBD1. The CDR3 length is 22 residues. The V segment lost 0 bases and the J segment 0 bases; nucleotides outside the gene matches: 23. The germline V gene encodes CDR1 DFQATT and CDR2 SNEGSKA (reference sequence). The CDR3 reads CSARDSLSGQAGELYSNQPQHF. CDR3 DNA: TGCAGTGCTAGAGATTCCCTCTCCGGACAGGCCGGAGAGCTGTATAGCAATCAGCCCCAGCATTTT.